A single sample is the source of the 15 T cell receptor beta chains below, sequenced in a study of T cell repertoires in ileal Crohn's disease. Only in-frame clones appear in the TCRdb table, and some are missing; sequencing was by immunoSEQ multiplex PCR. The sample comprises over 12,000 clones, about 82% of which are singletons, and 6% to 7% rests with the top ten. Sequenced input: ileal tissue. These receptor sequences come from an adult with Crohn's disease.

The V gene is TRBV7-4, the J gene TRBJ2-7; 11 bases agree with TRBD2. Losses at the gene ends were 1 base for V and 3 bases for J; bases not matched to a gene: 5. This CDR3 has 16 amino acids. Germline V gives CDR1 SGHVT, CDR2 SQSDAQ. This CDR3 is CASSLELAGANYEQYF. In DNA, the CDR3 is TGTGCCAGCAGCTTAGAACTAGCGGGAGCAAACTACGAGCAGTACTTC.

The CDR3 region is CASKRDSSYEQYF. The CDR3 coding sequence is TGTGCCAGCAAAAGAGACAGCTCCTACGAGCAGTACTTC. This chain connects TRBV2 to TRBJ2-7; maybe TRBD1 (5 bases). Germline V gives CDR1 SNHLY, CDR2 FYNNEI. The CDR3 extends over 13 amino acids. V lost 7 bases, J lost 0 bases, and 10 bases lay in between.

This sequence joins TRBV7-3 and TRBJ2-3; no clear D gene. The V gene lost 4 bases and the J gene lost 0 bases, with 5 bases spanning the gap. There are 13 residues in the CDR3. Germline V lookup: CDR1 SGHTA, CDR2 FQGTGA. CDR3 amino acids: CASSWASTDTQYF. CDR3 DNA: TGTGCCAGCAGCTGGGCTAGCACAGATACGCAGTATTTT.

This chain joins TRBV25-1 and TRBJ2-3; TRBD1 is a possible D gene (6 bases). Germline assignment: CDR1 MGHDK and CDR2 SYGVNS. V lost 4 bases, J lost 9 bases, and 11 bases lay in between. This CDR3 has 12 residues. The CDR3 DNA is TGTGCCAGCAGTGCGGCAGGGGAAACGCAGTATTTT. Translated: CASSAAGETQYF.

CDR3 sequence reads: CGLRDRGSGELFF. CDR3 DNA sequence: TGCGGACTCCGGGACAGGGGGTCCGGGGAGCTGTTTTTT. The V call is TRBV29-1, the J call TRBJ2-2; 11 bases map to TRBD1. Germline V gene data show CDR1 as SQVTM and CDR2 as ANQGSEA. The CDR3 is 13 amino acids.

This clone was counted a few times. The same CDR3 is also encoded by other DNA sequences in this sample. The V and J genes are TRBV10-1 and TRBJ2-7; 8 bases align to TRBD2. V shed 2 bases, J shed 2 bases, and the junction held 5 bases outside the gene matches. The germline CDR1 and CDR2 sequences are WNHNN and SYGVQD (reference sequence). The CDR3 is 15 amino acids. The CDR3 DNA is TGCGCCAGCAGTGAGGGGTTAGCGGGACCCTACGAGCAGTACTTC. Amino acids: CASSEGLAGPYEQYF.

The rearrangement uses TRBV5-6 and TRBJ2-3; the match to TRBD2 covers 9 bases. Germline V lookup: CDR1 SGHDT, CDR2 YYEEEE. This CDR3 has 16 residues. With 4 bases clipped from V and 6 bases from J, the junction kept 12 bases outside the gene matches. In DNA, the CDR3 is TGTGCCAGCAGCGGAGGGACTAGCCGCCTCCAGGATACGCAGTATTTT. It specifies CASSGGTSRLQDTQYF.

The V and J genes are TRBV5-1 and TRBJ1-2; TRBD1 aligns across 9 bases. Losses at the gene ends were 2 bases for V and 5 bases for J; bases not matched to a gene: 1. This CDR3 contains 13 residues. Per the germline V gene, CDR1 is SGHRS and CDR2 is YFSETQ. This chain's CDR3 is CASSFGQGYGYTF. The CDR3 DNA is TGCGCCAGCAGCTTCGGACAGGGGTATGGCTACACCTTC.

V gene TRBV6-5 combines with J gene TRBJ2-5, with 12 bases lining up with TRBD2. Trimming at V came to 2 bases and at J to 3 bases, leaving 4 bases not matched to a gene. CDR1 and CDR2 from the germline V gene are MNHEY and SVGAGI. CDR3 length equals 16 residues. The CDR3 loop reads CASSYGLAGGEETQYF. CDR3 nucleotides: TGTGCCAGCAGTTACGGCCTAGCGGGAGGGGAAGAGACCCAGTACTTC.

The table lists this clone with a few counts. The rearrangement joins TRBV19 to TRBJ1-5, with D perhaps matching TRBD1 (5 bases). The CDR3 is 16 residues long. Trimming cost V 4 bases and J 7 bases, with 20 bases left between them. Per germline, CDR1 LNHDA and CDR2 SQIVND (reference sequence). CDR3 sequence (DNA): TGTGCCAGTAGTAGGCGTCGGGACGGGGGTTTGCAGCCCCAGCATTTT. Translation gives CASSRRRDGGLQPQHF.

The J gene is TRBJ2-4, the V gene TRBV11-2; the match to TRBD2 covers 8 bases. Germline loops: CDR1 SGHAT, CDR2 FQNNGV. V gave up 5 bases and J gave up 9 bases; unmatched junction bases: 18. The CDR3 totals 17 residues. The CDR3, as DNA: TGTGCCAGCAGCGCAACGGTGGGGACTAGGAGTATGGGCATTCAGTACTTC. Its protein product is CASSATVGTRSMGIQYF.

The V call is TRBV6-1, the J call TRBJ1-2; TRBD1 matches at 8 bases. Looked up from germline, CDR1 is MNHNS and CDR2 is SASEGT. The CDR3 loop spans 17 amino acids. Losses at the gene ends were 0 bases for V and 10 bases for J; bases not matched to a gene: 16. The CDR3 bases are TGTGCCAGCAGTGAAGCGCTGAGATACGCCATACAGGGGGACTACACCTTC. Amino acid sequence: CASSEALRYAIQGDYTF.

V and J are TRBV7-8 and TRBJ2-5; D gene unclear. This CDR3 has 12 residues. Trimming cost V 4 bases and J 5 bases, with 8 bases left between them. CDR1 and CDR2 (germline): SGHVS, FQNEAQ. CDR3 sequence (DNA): TGTGCCAGCAGCTACTCCTGGGAGACCCAGTACTTC. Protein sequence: CASSYSWETQYF.

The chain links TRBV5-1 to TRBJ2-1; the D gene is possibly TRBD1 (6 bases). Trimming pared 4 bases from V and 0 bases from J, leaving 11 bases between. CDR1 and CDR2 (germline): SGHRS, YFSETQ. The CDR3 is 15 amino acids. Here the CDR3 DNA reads TGCGCCAGCAGCAGGGGGACCACCTCCTACAATGAGCAGTTCTTC. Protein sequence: CASSRGTTSYNEQFF. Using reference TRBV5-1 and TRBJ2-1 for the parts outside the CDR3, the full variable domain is KAGVTQTPRYLIKTRGQQVTLSCSPISGHRSVSWYQQTPGQGLQFLFEYFSETQRNKGNFPGRFSGRQFSNSRSEMNVSTLELGDSALYLCASSRGTTSYNEQFFGPGTRLTVL.

CDR3 protein: CASSRRQGVQPQHF. Here the CDR3 DNA reads TGTGCCAGCAGCCGACGACAGGGCGTTCAGCCCCAGCATTTT. The gene calls are TRBV6-5 and TRBJ1-5, with 7 bases identical to TRBD1. Trimming removed 6 bases from V and 6 bases from J; junction bases left unmatched: 8. CDR3 length: 14 amino acids. The germline CDR1 and CDR2 sequences are MNHEY and SVGAGI.